This T cell receptor beta chain was retrieved from a study of blood T cell repertoires in COVID-19. Overall study: Both acute and convalescent COVID-19 samples were obtained from the United States, Italy and Spain. The cDNA or gDNA used as material had been derived from T cells, B-cell-depleted T cells, or PBMCs.

The germline gives CDR1 SGHTA, CDR2 FQGNSA. The germline V and J ends were trimmed by 5 bases and 4 bases, with 20 bases remaining between them. The CDR3 loop spans 16 amino acids. Original processing notes: Cell counts per sample came from amplifying reference gene primers. Here immunoSEQ multiplex PCR was the method, and the copy in TCRdb shows in-frame clones only, minus some. V and J calls and clone size are those listed in that table; D and trimming were worked out from the DNA. The sample holds 95,000 to 120,000 clones, around four fifths seen once. The chain carries TRBV7-2 and TRBJ1-2; D possibly corresponds to TRBD1 (6 bases). The sequenced sample consisted of peripheral blood. The TCR sequence derives from a woman between 40 and 50 years old with acute or convalescent COVID-19. The CDR3 DNA reads TGTGCCAGCAGCCCCTACGGCGGCAGGGGAGCCTATGGCTACACCTTC. Translating gives CASSPYGGRGAYGYTF.